Detailed here is one T cell receptor beta chain. Authors' processing steps: Amplification of reference gene primers provided the estimated nucleated cell counts. Libraries were prepared by immunoSEQ multiplex PCR; TCRdb keeps only in-frame clonotypes and omits some of them. That table furnishes V, J and clone size, whereas the DNA furnished D and trimming. The profile shows 55,000 to 80,000 clones, 80% to 90% of them singletons. These data originate in a study of blood T cell repertoires in COVID-19. Study as a whole: COVID-19 samples from acute and convalescent phases originated in the United States, Italy and Spain. In each case, the material was cDNA or gDNA derived from T cells, B-cell-depleted T cells, or PBMCs.

Trimming stripped 2 bases from V and 7 bases from J, with 13 bases between. This CDR3 comprises 14 residues. Germline CDR1 is SGHTS and CDR2 is YDEGEE. Sequences were obtained from peripheral blood. V usage is TRBV5-8 and J usage is TRBJ1-5; a possible D gene is TRBD1 (6 bases). The clonotype was recovered from a human donor in a cohort sampled during active COVID-19. The CDR3 nucleotides are TGTGCCAGCAGCTTATACAGGGCTAACCAGCCCCAGCATTTT. The encoded protein is CASSLYRANQPQHF.